This T cell receptor (beta chain) was obtained from a study of blood T cell repertoires in COVID-19. The data were produced by immunoSEQ multiplex PCR, yet TCRdb's version contains in-frame clones alone and is incomplete. The sample lists a few hundred thousand clones, approximately 89% occurring once. This CDR3 spans 14 amino acids. CDR1 GTSNPN and CDR2 SVGIG come from the germline V gene (reference sequence). With V trimmed by 3 bases and J by 6 bases, 4 bases remained unmatched. This clone showed up just once. This TCR came from a man aged 35-49 years who had recovered from COVID-19. The rearrangement uses TRBV30 and TRBJ2-1; 11 bases match TRBD2. Material: peripheral blood. The CDR3 nucleotides read TGTGCCTGGAGACTAGCGGGAGTAAGCAATGAGCAGTTCTTC. Its protein is CAWRLAGVSNEQFF.